A single sample gave rise to the 27 T cell receptor beta chains below, sequenced in a study of shared clonotypes between healthy human individuals. Clones were read by immunoSEQ multiplex PCR, and TCRdb kept only the in-frame ones, dropping some. Counted here are some 800,000 clones, 85% to 95% occurring once; the ten biggest clones make up less than 25%. CD8 cells regarded as naive lacked CD45RO, were positively chosen for CCR7, and omitted terminally differentiated effector memory CD45RA+ cells. What was sequenced was naive CD8+ T cells sorted from blood. Receptors were obtained from a man aged 30-40 years in good health.

V usage is TRBV7-2 and J usage is TRBJ1-4; no firm D call. V was trimmed by 1 base and J by 10 bases, leaving 13 bases between them. Germline loops: CDR1 SGHTA, CDR2 FQGNSA. The CDR3 contains 14 residues. CDR3 nucleotides: TGTGCCAGCAGCTTAGGAGAAGGGTTGCGAAAACTGTTTTTT. Amino acids: CASSLGEGLRKLFF.

The chain has TRBV7-2 and TRBJ2-7; TRBD2 aligns across 9 bases. Unmatched junction bases numbered 12, after V lost 3 bases and J lost 0 bases. The CDR3 length is 18 residues. Germline V lookup: CDR1 SGHTA, CDR2 FQGNSA. The CDR3 sequence is CASSFRGGLAPFSYEQYF. CDR3 bases: TGTGCCAGCAGCTTTAGAGGTGGACTAGCGCCTTTCTCCTACGAGCAGTACTTC.

The V and J genes are TRBV25-1 and TRBJ2-1; D possibly corresponds to TRBD1 (5 bases). The CDR3 has 12 residues. V was cut by 5 bases and J by 9 bases, with 11 bases left in between. Germline V gene sequence: CDR1 MGHDK, CDR2 SYGVNS. In DNA form, the CDR3 reads TGTGCCAGCAGTAACACAGGTCCTGAGCAGTTCTTC. Encoded protein: CASSNTGPEQFF.

This chain uses TRBV27 with TRBJ2-7; 14 nucleotides line up with TRBD2. The junction had 0 bases not matched to a gene; V was cut back by 2 bases and J by 0 bases. The CDR3 spans 16 residues. The germline CDR1 and CDR2 sequences are MNHEY and SMNVEV (reference sequence). CDR3 region: CASSLGTSGSSYEQYF. For the CDR3, the DNA is TGTGCCAGCAGTTTAGGGACTAGCGGGAGCTCCTACGAGCAGTACTTC.

The chain links TRBV5-1 to TRBJ1-2, with TRBD1 identical over 7 bases. The germline V gene encodes CDR1 SGHRS and CDR2 YFSETQ. The CDR3 contains 18 residues. J was trimmed by 0 bases and V by 0 bases; bases with no gene match: 11. The CDR3 DNA reads TGCGCCAGCAGCTTGGGGGACACCGGGACAGACGCTAACTATGGCTACACCTTC. This sequence encodes CASSLGDTGTDANYGYTF.

The rearrangement joins TRBV9 to TRBJ2-1, with 8 bases lining up with TRBD2. CDR1 is SGDLS, CDR2 YYNGEE, per germline. The CDR3 loop spans 15 amino acids. The J segment lost 10 bases and the V segment lost 4 bases, leaving 13 bases of the junction unmatched. The CDR3 loop is CASSTKPGLEKEQFF. The CDR3 DNA reads as TGTGCCAGCAGCACGAAACCGGGACTAGAAAAGGAGCAGTTCTTC.

V gene TRBV4-1 combines with J gene TRBJ2-7; D is perhaps TRBD2 (6 bases). The CDR3 length is 14 residues. V lost 8 bases, J lost 4 bases, and 18 bases lay in between. Looked up from germline, CDR1 is MGHRA and CDR2 is YSYEKL. CDR3 sequence: CASSTTGVGYEQYF. The CDR3 coding sequence is TGCGCCAGCTCGACGACGGGGGTTGGGTACGAGCAGTACTTC.

The genes are TRBV5-6 and TRBJ1-1; D is unresolved. Germline CDR1 SGHDT, CDR2 YYEEEE. This CDR3 region has 12 residues. Trimming removed 0 bases from V and 4 bases from J, with 4 bases in between. The CDR3 DNA follows: TGTGCCAGCAGCTTGGAGCTCACTGAAGCTTTCTTT. It translates to CASSLELTEAFF.

A remark on this clone: Within the sample, other DNA sequences also encode this same CDR3. The V and J genes are TRBV27 and TRBJ2-5; possibly TRBD1 or TRBD2 for D (5 bases each). This CDR3 comprises 14 residues. Germline V lookup: CDR1 MNHEY, CDR2 SMNVEV (reference sequence). Trimming cost V 1 base and J 5 bases, with 11 bases left between them. This CDR3 is CASSLLGVGETQYF. The CDR3 coding sequence is TGTGCCAGCAGTTTATTGGGGGTAGGGGAGACCCAGTACTTC.

The chain has TRBV4-2 and TRBJ2-1; D is uncertain. V lost 3 bases and J lost 0, with 6 bases in between. The germline CDR1 and CDR2 sequences are LGHNA and YNFKEQ. The CDR3 has 14 amino acids. For the CDR3, the DNA is TGTGCCAGCAGCCACCCGAGCTCCTACAATGAGCAGTTCTTC. Its protein product is CASSHPSSYNEQFF.

The gene calls are TRBV5-1 and TRBJ2-7; D may be TRBD1 or TRBD2 (6 bases each). Germline V gene sequence: CDR1 SGHRS, CDR2 YFSETQ. The CDR3 has 13 residues. With 4 bases removed from V and 3 bases from J, the gap between germline ends came to 11 bases. In nucleotides, the CDR3 is TGCGCCAGCAGCGTGGAGGGGGGCTACGAGCAGTACTTC. This encodes CASSVEGGYEQYF.

V and J are TRBV4-3 and TRBJ2-7, with 10 bases lining up with TRBD2. The V segment lost 4 bases and the J segment 3 bases; nucleotides outside the gene matches: 9. From germline, CDR1 is LGHNA and CDR2 YSLEER. The CDR3 consists of 16 residues. The CDR3 sequence: CASSPTPLAGVYEQYF. The CDR3 DNA reads TGCGCCAGCAGCCCCACACCCCTAGCGGGAGTCTACGAGCAGTACTTC.

This chain uses TRBV7-9 with TRBJ2-1; TRBD2 aligns across 9 bases. Germline-derived CDR1 and CDR2 are SEHNR and FQNEAQ (reference sequence). V shed 2 bases and J 9 bases; nucleotides not matched to a gene: 11. There are 16 residues in the CDR3. The CDR3 reads CASSLSGGLASAEQFF. The CDR3 bases are TGTGCCAGCAGCTTAAGCGGGGGACTAGCTAGTGCTGAGCAGTTCTTC.

V usage is TRBV10-3 and J usage is TRBJ2-3; D possibly corresponds to TRBD2 (5 bases). Germline V CDR1 and CDR2: ENHRY, SYGVKD. The CDR3 contains 16 residues. V lost 0 bases to trimming and J lost 0 bases, with 10 bases between them. For the CDR3, the DNA is TGTGCCATCAGTGAGTCGATCCGCGGGAGCACAGATACGCAGTATTTT. It specifies CAISESIRGSTDTQYF.

Concerning this clone itself: One junction end disagrees with the germline gene, perhaps due to a read error. DNA for the CDR3: TGCAGCGCTACGGGGAACTATACGCAGTATTTT. This encodes CSATGNYTQYF. This chain joins TRBV20-1 and TRBJ2-3; perhaps TRBD2 as D (5 bases). CDR1 and CDR2 from the germline V gene are DFQATT and SNEGSKA (reference sequence). The CDR3 is made up of 11 amino acids.

The genes are TRBV29-1 and TRBJ2-7; D gene ambiguous. The germline V gene has CDR1 SQVTM and CDR2 ANQGSEA. This CDR3 spans 13 amino acids. V was trimmed by 4 bases and J by 1 base, leaving 11 bases between them. CDR3 in amino acids: CSVGAGLSYEQYF. For the CDR3, the DNA is TGCAGCGTTGGGGCCGGCCTATCCTACGAGCAGTACTTC.

The chain has TRBV25-1 and TRBJ2-1; no firm D call. CDR1 and CDR2 (germline): MGHDK, SYGVNS. V was pared by 4 bases and J by 0 bases, with 10 bases between. The CDR3 is made up of 15 amino acids. The CDR3 region is CASSVVFGSYNEQFF. The CDR3 bases are TGTGCCAGCAGTGTTGTTTTTGGCTCCTACAATGAGCAGTTCTTC.

The chain uses TRBV19 and TRBJ1-2; D might be TRBD1 (5 bases). Germline V gene sequence: CDR1 LNHDA, CDR2 SQIVND (reference sequence). Trimming removed 2 bases from V and 8 bases from J, with 18 bases in between. The CDR3 runs 15 residues. Here the CDR3 reads CASSISPRDVWGYTF. The CDR3 DNA is TGTGCCAGTAGTATATCCCCCAGGGACGTGTGGGGCTACACCTTC.

This clone was observed once. The rearrangement joins TRBV2 to TRBJ2-4; D could derive from TRBD1 or TRBD2 (5 bases each). Germline V gene data show CDR1 as SNHLY and CDR2 as FYNNEI. This CDR3 spans 16 amino acids. Trimming pared 3 bases from V and 6 bases from J, leaving 18 bases between. CDR3 DNA sequence: TGTGCCAGCAGTGACCCGAGGGATATAAGGGGAAACATTCAGTACTTC. Protein: CASSDPRDIRGNIQYF.

A note on this clone: At the DNA level, this CDR3 is encoded by other sequences in the same sample as well. The chain couples TRBV9 to TRBJ2-3; tentatively, D is TRBD2 (5 bases). V dropped 0 bases and J dropped 0 bases, with 8 bases sitting between them. CDR3 length: 15 amino acids. Germline V CDR1 and CDR2: SGDLS, YYNGEE. CDR3 sequence: CASSVGSGSTDTQYF. The CDR3, as DNA: TGTGCCAGCAGCGTAGGATCGGGAAGCACAGATACGCAGTATTTT.

This chain uses TRBV11-2 with TRBJ2-7, with D tentatively TRBD2 (7 bases). The germline V gene encodes CDR1 SGHAT and CDR2 FQNNGV. This CDR3 has 15 amino acids. Between the trimmed V and J ends, which lost 7 bases and 1 base, there was a span of 17 bases. CDR3: CASTKGGLSSYEQYF. Here the CDR3 DNA reads TGTGCCAGCACCAAGGGGGGGCTATCGTCCTACGAGCAGTACTTC.

The chain is built from TRBV5-1 and TRBJ1-5, with TRBD1 as a possible D gene (5 bases). Trimming left V 4 bases short and J 4 bases short, with 12 bases between. Germline-derived CDR1 and CDR2 are SGHRS and YFSETQ. The CDR3 totals 14 residues. CDR3 nucleotides: TGCGCCAGCAGCCCGGGACGGCAGAATCAGCCCCAGCATTTT. This codes for CASSPGRQNQPQHF.

The chain links TRBV7-6 to TRBJ2-7, with no clear D. V lost 4 bases and J lost 3, with 16 bases in between. The CDR3 totals 15 residues. CDR1 is SGHVS, CDR2 FNYEAQ, per germline. The CDR3 sequence: CASSSGRVSVYEQYF. CDR3 bases: TGTGCCAGCAGCTCCGGACGAGTAAGCGTCTACGAGCAGTACTTC.

The chain couples TRBV2 to TRBJ2-2, with TRBD2 matching over 14 bases. Germline loops: CDR1 SNHLY, CDR2 FYNNEI. The CDR3 covers 17 residues. Unmatched junction bases numbered 8, after V lost 5 bases and J lost 6 bases. The CDR3, as DNA: TGTGCCAGCAGTCAAGGACTAGCGGGAGGCCTCGCCGGGGAGCTGTTTTTT. Protein product: CASSQGLAGGLAGELFF.

The rearrangement joins TRBV19 to TRBJ1-1; D call uncertain. The CDR3 consists of 13 residues. Germline CDR1 and CDR2: LNHDA and SQIVND (reference sequence). V gave up 3 bases and J gave up 0 bases, with 5 bases separating them. CDR3 coding DNA: TGTGCCAGTAGTATCCCGATGAACACTGAAGCTTTCTTT. Its protein product is CASSIPMNTEAFF.

V and J are TRBV29-1 and TRBJ2-7; no clear D. Trimming took 5 bases from V and 6 from J, leaving 17 bases between them. This CDR3 spans 13 amino acids. Germline V gene sequence: CDR1 SQVTM, CDR2 ANQGSEA. In nucleotides, the CDR3 is TGCAGCGTTACCGACCCACGCTCTGGCGAGCAGTACTTC. It is translated as CSVTDPRSGEQYF.

The CDR3 DNA follows: TGTGCCAGCAGTTTAATGGGGGGCCCCTATGGCTACACCTTC. Its protein is CASSLMGGPYGYTF. This sequence joins TRBV27 and TRBJ1-2, with D tentatively TRBD1 (6 bases). CDR3 length: 14 residues. From germline, CDR1 is MNHEY and CDR2 SMNVEV (reference sequence). V dropped 2 bases and J dropped 4 bases, with 11 bases sitting between them.